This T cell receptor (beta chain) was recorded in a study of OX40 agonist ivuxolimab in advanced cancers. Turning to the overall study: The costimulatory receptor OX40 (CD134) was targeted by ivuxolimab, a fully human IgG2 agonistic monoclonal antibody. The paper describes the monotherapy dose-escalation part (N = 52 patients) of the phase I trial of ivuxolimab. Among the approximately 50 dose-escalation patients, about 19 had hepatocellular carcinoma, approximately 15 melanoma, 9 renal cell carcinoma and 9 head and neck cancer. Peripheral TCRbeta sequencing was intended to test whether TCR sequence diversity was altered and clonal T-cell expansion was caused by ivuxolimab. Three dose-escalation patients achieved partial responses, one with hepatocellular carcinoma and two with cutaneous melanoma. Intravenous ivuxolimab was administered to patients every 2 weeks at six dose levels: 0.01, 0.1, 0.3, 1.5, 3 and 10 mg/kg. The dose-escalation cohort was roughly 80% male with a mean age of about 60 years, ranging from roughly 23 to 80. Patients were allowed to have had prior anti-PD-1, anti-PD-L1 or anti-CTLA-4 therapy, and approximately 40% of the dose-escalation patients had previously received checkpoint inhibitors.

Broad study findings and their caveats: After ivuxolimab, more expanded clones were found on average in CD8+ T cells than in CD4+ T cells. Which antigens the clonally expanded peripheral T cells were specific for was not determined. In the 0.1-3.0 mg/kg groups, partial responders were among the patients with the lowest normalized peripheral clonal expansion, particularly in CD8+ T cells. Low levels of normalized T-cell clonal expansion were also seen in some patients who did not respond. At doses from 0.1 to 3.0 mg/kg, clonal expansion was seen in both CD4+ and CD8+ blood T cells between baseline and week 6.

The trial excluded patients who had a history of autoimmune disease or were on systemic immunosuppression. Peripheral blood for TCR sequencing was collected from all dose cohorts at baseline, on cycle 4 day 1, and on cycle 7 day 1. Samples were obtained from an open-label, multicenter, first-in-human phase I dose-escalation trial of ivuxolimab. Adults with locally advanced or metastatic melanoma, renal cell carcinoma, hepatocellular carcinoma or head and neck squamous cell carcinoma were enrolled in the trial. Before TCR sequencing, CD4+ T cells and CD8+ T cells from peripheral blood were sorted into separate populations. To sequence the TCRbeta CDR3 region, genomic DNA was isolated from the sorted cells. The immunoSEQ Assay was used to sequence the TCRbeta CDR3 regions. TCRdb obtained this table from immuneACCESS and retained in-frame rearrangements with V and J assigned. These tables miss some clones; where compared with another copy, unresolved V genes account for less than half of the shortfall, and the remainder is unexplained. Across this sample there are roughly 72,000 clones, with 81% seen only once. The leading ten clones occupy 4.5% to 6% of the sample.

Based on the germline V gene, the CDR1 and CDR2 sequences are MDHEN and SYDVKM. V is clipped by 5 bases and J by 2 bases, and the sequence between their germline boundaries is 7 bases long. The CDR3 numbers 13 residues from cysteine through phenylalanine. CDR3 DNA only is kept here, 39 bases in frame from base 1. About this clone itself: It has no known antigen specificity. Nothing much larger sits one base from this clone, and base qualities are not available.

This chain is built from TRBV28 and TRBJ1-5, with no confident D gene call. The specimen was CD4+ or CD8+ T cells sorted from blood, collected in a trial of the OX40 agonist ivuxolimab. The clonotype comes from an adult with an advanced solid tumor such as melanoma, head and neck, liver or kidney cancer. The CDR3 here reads CASSGPGNQPQHF. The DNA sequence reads TGTGCCAGCAGTGGGCCGGGCAATCAGCCCCAGCATTTT.